This T cell receptor (beta chain) came from a study of blood T cells in healthy people across ages. Study-wide results and caveats: TCR beta diversity was tightly associated with the proportion of naive T cells.

Note on this clonotype: The antigen is unknown.

The sample providers were healthy Caucasian people from Russia, aged about 6 to 90. Then a second PCR, running about 6 to 12 cycles, was carried out with a sample-barcoded 5' primer and a J-beta primer mix. The study obtained at least 2.5 million CDR3-containing paired-end reads from every sample. From the 5' RACE reads, TCRdb called clonotypes with MiXCR, one entry per CDR3 protein. The repertoire holds fewer than 1.5 million distinct CDR3 sequences, with 42% as singletons. What was sequenced was blood. The origin of this receptor is a woman under 30 in good health.

The CDR3 bases are TGTGCCAGCAGCTCCCCGAGGTCTAGCGGGAATTGGGACAATGAGCAGTACTTC. Its protein is CASSSPRSSGNWDNEQYF. The chain joins TRBV7-8 to TRBJ2-5; 9 bases map to TRBD2. In germline, CDR1 is SGHVS, CDR2 FQNEAQ. The CDR3 is made up of 18 amino acids. The junction had 23 bases not matched to a gene; V was cut back by 4 bases and J by 11 bases.